This paragraph covers one T cell receptor beta chain sequence. Its target antigen remains unknown. Base qualities are missing; no much larger clone stands one base away. The data are from a study of blood T cell repertoires in COVID-19 (dated by TCRdb to 2020 to 2022). Background for the entire study: The collaborator samples originated in the United States, Italy and Spain and spanned the acute and convalescent phases of COVID-19. The material from the prospective study consisted of cDNA or gDNA derived from T cells, B-cell-depleted T cells, or PBMCs. Deeply sampled blood TCRbeta repertoires from subjects exposed to, actively infected with, or recovered from COVID-19 were included in the dataset. A freely available public database, intended as a resource for researchers studying the immune response to SARS-CoV-2, is where the repertoires were released. Samples were obtained from the ongoing ImmuneRACE study (first 160 participants) and from some 1,300 subjects provided by 6 global collaborators. The sample metadata nearly always contained a de-identified subject ID, COVID-19 status, age in years and sex. HLA class I and class II types, where available, came from metadata supplied by the sample provider rather than from assay-based typing.

Overall study results and their limits: Clinical and demographic metadata were provided uncurated, with the amount varying by source and participant.

The CDR3 starts with the cysteine, ends with the phenylalanine, and has 13 residues. The retained sequence is limited to the CDR3, 39 bases, with the frame set at the first base. Clipping removes 5 bases from V and 6 bases from J, with 6 as the unmatched junction base count. Participants in the prospective study were aged roughly 18 to 89 years, lived in approximately 26 United States geographic areas, and enrolled through a virtual design. Cohort assignment in the prospective study relied on participant-reported clinical history from a screening survey and a study questionnaire. Exposed participants had been in contact with someone with a PCR-confirmed or clinician-diagnosed COVID-19 case within 2 weeks of study entry. In the prospective study, whole blood, serum and a nasopharyngeal or oropharyngeal swab were collected from each participant by mobile phlebotomists. Over a roughly 2-month period, participants in the prospective study had the option of providing additional blood draws and questionnaires. Blood samples from the prospective study were shipped frozen or at room temperature prior to DNA extraction.

TCRbeta CDR3 regions were amplified from genomic DNA using the immunoSEQ Assay, a bias-controlled multiplex PCR. The authors processed their data as follows. Within the assay, amplification of reference gene primers was used to estimate how many nucleated cells each sample contained. To quantify the absolute abundance of each unique TCRbeta CDR3 rearrangement, sequence reads were collapsed and filtered. For each sample, productive Simpson clonality was calculated as the square root of Simpson's diversity index across productive rearrangements. TCRdb's version of the immuneACCESS table is confined to in-frame rearrangements and falls short of the full clone set. An unresolved V gene accounts for under half of the shortfall where checked; the remainder is of unknown origin. The V and J calls and clone size are taken from that table; D and trimming were inferred from the DNA. The sample contains some 360,000 clones, about 90% of them found a single time. The ten largest make up 1% of the sample.

Sequenced sample: PBMCs or T cells enriched from blood (not recorded which). The V and J segments used are TRBV12-3 or TRBV12-4 and TRBJ1-2; 7 central nucleotides agree with TRBD1. The sequence was obtained from a woman between 25 and 40 years old who had been exposed to COVID-19. The CDR3 is CASSMTGNDGYTF. The bases are TGTGCCAGCAGTATGACAGGGAACGATGGCTACACCTTC.